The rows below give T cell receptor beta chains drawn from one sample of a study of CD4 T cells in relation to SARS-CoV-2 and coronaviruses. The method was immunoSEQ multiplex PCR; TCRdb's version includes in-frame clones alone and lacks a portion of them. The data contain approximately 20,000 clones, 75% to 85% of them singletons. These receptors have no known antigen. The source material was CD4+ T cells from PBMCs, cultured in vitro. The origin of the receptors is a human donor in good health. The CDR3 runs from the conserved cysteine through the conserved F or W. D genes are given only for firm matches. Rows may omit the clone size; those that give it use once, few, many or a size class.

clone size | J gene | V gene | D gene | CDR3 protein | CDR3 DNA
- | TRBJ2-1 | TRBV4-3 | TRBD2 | CASSQVGLAGNNEQFF | TGCGCCAGCAGCCAAGTGGGACTAGCAGGTAACAATGAGCAGTTCTTC
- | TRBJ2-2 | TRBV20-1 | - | CSALDTGELFF | TGCAGTGCTCTGGACACCGGGGAGCTGTTTTTT
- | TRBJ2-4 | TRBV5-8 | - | CASSLAGQPENIQYF | TGTGCCAGCAGCTTGGCCGGACAGCCGGAAAACATTCAGTACTTC
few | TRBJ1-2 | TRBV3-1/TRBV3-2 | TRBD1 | CASSRTGPYGYTF | TGTGCCAGCAGCCGGACAGGTCCATATGGCTACACCTTC
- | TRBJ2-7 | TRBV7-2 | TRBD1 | CASSLSTGGPYEQYF | TGTGCCAGCAGCTTATCGACAGGGGGCCCCTACGAGCAGTACTTC
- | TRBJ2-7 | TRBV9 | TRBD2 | CASSALSGGVQYF | TGTGCCAGCAGCGCCCTATCTGGGGGGGTGCAGTACTTC
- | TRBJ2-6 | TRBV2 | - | CASSATVVTGANVLTF | TGTGCCAGCAGTGCCACCGTAGTAACTGGGGCCAACGTCCTGACTTTC
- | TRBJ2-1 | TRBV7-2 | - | CASTPGQYNEQFF | TGTGCCAGCACCCCTGGACAGTACAATGAGCAGTTCTTC
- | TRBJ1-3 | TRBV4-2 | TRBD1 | CASSQASDRGLPGNTIYF | TGTGCCAGCAGCCAAGCGAGCGACAGGGGCTTGCCGGGAAACACCATATATTTT
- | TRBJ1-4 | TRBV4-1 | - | CASSQVIIVLRGRGLEKLFF | TGCGCCAGCAGCCAAGTTATCATAGTGCTCAGGGGCCGGGGCTTGGAAAAACTGTTTTTT
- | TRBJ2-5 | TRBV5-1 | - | CASSLFFGKVQETQYF | TGCGCCAGCAGCTTGTTTTTCGGGAAGGTCCAAGAGACCCAGTACTTC
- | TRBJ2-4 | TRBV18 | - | CASSVPGVRNIQYF | TGTGCCAGCTCCGTCCCCGGGGTTCGAAACATTCAGTACTTC
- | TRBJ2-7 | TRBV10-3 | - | CAISEGSQGGEQYF | TGTGCCATCAGTGAGGGTAGCCAGGGGGGCGAGCAGTACTTC
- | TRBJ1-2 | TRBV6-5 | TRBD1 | CASSSHQGGNYGYTF | TGTGCCAGCAGTTCGCACCAGGGGGGAAACTATGGCTACACCTTC
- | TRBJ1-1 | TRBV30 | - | CAWSGQVNTEAFF | TGTGCCTGGAGTGGGCAGGTCAACACTGAAGCTTTCTTT
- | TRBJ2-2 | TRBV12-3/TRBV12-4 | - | CASSPSSYGELFF | TGTGCCAGCAGTCCTTCTAGCTATGGGGAGCTGTTTTTT
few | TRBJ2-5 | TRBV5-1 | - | CASSSRSSKEETQYF | TGCGCCAGCAGCTCTCGCAGCAGTAAAGAAGAGACCCAGTACTTC
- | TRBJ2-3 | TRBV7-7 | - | CASSLGENTDTQYF | TGTGCTAGCAGCTTAGGGGAAAACACAGATACGCAGTATTTT
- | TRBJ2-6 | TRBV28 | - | CASSYHQGFGANVLTF | TGTGCCAGCAGTTACCATCAGGGGTTTGGGGCCAACGTCCTGACTTTC
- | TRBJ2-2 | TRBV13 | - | CASSLAANTGELFF | TGTGCCAGCAGCTTAGCTGCGAACACCGGGGAGCTGTTTTTT
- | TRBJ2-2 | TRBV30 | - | CAWALGISGAIGELFF | TGTGCCTGGGCATTGGGGATATCGGGGGCGATCGGGGAGCTGTTTTTT
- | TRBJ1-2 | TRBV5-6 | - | CASSRDGNYGYTF | TGTGCCAGCAGCAGGGACGGTAACTATGGCTACACCTTC
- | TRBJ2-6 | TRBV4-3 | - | CASSRDASSGANVLTF | TGCGCCAGCAGCCGGGACGCGAGCTCTGGGGCCAACGTCCTGACTTTC
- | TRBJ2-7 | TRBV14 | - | CASSQATGRYEQYF | TGTGCCAGCAGCCAAGCTACGGGTCGGTACGAGCAGTACTTC
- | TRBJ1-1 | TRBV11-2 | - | CASSLENTEAFF | TGTGCCAGCAGCTTAGAAAACACTGAAGCTTTCTTT
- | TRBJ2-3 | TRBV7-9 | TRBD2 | CASSLSGGNTDTQYF | TGTGCCAGCAGCCTAAGCGGGGGAAACACAGATACGCAGTATTTT
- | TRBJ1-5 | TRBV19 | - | CASRPQDTKTNQPQHF | TGTGCCAGTAGGCCCCAAGACACGAAGACGAATCAGCCCCAGCATTTT
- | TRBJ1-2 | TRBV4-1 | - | CASSQEDGWRGYTF | TGCGCCAGCAGCCAAGAAGACGGGTGGCGTGGCTACACCTTC
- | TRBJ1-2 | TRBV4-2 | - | CASSQERDTNYGYTF | TGTGCCAGCAGCCAAGAGCGAGACACAAACTATGGCTACACCTTC
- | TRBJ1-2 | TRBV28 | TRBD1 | CASSFGTGAAYGYTF | TGTGCCAGCAGTTTTGGGACAGGGGCGGCCTATGGCTACACCTTC
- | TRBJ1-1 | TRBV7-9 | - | CASSSQGNTEAFF | TGTGCCAGCAGCTCACAGGGGAACACTGAAGCTTTCTTT
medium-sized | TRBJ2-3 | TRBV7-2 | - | CASSFFTDTQYF | TGTGCCAGCAGCTTCTTCACAGATACGCAGTATTTT
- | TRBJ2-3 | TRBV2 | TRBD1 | CASRAQGVETDTQYF | TGTGCCAGCAGAGCCCAGGGGGTCGAGACAGATACGCAGTATTTT
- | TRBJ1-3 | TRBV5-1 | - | CASRQHSGNTIYF | TGCGCCAGCCGACAACACTCTGGAAACACCATATATTTT
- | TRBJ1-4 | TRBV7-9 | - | CASSLREGEKLFF | TGTGCCAGCAGCTTAAGGGAGGGGGAAAAACTGTTTTTT
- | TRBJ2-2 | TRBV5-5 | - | CASRFLEGELFF | TGTGCCAGCAGGTTCCTGGAAGGGGAGCTGTTTTTT
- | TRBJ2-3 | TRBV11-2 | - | CASSEGTSTDTQYF | TGTGCCAGCAGCGAGGGGACGAGCACAGATACGCAGTATTTT
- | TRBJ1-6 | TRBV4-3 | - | CASSQDGGAYNSPLHF | TGCGCCAGCAGCCAAGATGGAGGCGCCTATAATTCACCCCTCCACTTT
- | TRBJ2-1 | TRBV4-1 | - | CASAPSSATYNEQFF | TGCGCCAGCGCCCCCTCTAGCGCCACCTACAATGAGCAGTTCTTC
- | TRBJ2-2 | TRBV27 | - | CASSLRRVNTGELFF | TGTGCCAGCAGTTTACGCAGGGTGAACACCGGGGAGCTGTTTTTT
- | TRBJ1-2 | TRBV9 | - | CASSSSGPSRRGYTF | TGTGCCAGCAGCTCCTCCGGCCCCTCTCGGAGGGGCTACACCTTC
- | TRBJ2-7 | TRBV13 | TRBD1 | CASSLGRWDRGIYEQYF | TGTGCCAGCAGCCTCGGACGTTGGGACAGGGGAATTTACGAGCAGTACTTC
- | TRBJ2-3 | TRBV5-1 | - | CASSGDADTQYF | TGCGCCAGCAGCGGGGACGCAGATACGCAGTATTTT
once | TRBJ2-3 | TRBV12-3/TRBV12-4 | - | CASSPRRDTQYF | TGTGCCAGCAGTCCTCGCCGGGATACGCAGTATTTT
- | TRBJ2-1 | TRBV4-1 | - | CASSQGRGAHNEQFF | TGCGCCAGCAGCCAAGGCCGGGGGGCCCACAATGAGCAGTTCTTC
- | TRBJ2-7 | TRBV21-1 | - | CASSKSRGTSSHEQYF | TGTGCCAGCAGCAAGTCCCGCGGAACTAGCTCCCACGAGCAGTACTTC
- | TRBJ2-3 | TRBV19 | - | CATSDAWVTYTQYF | TGTGCCACCAGTGATGCCTGGGTCACTTATACGCAGTATTTT
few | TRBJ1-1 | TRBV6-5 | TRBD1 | CASSGDRGYSEAFF | TGTGCCAGCAGCGGCGACAGGGGGTATAGTGAAGCTTTCTTT
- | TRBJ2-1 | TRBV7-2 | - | CASSLDHAAEQFF | TGTGCCAGCAGCTTAGACCATGCGGCTGAGCAGTTCTTC
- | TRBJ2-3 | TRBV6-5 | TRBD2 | CASGLAVETDTQYF | TGTGCCAGTGGACTAGCGGTAGAAACAGATACGCAGTATTTT
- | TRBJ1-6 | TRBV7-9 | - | CASSLTNEAQSPLHF | TGTGCCAGCAGCTTAACTAACGAGGCCCAATCACCCCTCCACTTT
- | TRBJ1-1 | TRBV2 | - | CASSLYGGMNTEAFF | TGTGCCAGCAGCCTCTATGGGGGCATGAACACTGAAGCTTTCTTT
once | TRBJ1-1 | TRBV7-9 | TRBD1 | CASSLDRAVGGEAFF | TGTGCCAGCAGCTTGGACAGGGCTGTGGGGGGTGAAGCTTTCTTT